This TCR beta chain appears in the sequencing data of a study of molecular identifiers for immune sequencing clone quantification. Study-level results: With a barcode shared among identical TCR molecules, highly expanded clone sizes could be underestimated. Clones above 20 RNA copies contained over 98% of effector molecules but under 1% of naive ones.

TCRdb reprocessed the PCR reads via MiXCR and lists one record per CDR3 protein. This table holds 490,000 or so distinct CDR3 sequences, about 22% found once. This clonotype was seen ten or more times. Its antigen is undetermined. This CDR3 spans 12 amino acids. Germline loops: CDR1 MNHEY, CDR2 SMNVEV (reference sequence). The V and J ends lost 8 bases and 5 bases respectively, with 13 bases between them. Libraries of naive CD8 T cells were made from about 19,000 to 1,100,000 sorted cells. They used 10%, 30% or 50% RNA. The specimen was naive CD8+ T cells from blood, with Jurkat cell RNA spiked in. The subset: FACS-sorted CD8+CD4-CCR7+CD45RA+ naive T cells. This TCR derives from a human donor in good health. Some libraries in this study had Jurkat cell RNA spiked in. The rearrangement uses TRBV27 and TRBJ2-7; D not resolved. The DNA of the CDR3 is TGTGCCAGCGGTACAATGGCGGACGAGCAGTACTTC. Translation: CASGTMADEQYF.